This T cell receptor beta chain was sequenced during a study of blood T cell repertoires in COVID-19. Method: immunoSEQ multiplex PCR; TCRdb's copy keeps in-frame clones and lacks some. The data show about 210,000 clones, around 90% seen once. The CDR3 is made up of 14 amino acids. Germline CDR1 SGHTA, CDR2 FQGNSA. V was clipped by 8 bases and J by 6 bases; unmatched bases: 12. The rearrangement joins TRBV7-2 to TRBJ2-7; 8 bases match TRBD2. The sequenced sample was PBMCs or T cells enriched from blood (not recorded which). This clonotype was obtained from a woman in her late teens or twenties who had recovered from COVID-19. The CDR3 here is CASAPRGGIGEQYF. The CDR3 DNA reads as TGTGCCAGCGCCCCCCGGGGGGGGATCGGCGAGCAGTACTTC.